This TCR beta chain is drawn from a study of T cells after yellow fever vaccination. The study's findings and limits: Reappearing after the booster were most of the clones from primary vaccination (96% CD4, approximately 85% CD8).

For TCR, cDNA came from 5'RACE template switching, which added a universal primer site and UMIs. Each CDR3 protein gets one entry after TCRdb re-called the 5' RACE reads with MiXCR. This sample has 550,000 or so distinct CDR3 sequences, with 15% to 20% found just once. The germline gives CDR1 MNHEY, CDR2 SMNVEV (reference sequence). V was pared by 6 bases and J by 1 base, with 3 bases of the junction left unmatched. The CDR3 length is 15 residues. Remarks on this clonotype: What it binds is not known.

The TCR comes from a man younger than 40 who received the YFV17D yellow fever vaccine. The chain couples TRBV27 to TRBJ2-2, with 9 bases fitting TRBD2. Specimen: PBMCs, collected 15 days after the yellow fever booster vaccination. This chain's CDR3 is CASRMTSGNTGELFF. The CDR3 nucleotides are TGTGCCAGCAGGATGACTAGCGGGAACACCGGGGAGCTGTTTTTT.